These 8 T cell receptor beta chains were sequenced from one sample in a study of cytotoxic CD8 clonotypes in ibrutinib-treated CLL. Generated by immunoSEQ multiplex PCR, the TCRdb table keeps only in-frame clones and is missing some. The data contain about 10,000 clones, around 80% of them seen just once; the ten biggest clones take up about 16%. Specimen: PBMCs, collected at disease progression, from a patient treated with ibrutinib. These receptors were obtained from a human donor with chronic lymphocytic leukemia.

The V and J genes are TRBV11-2 and TRBJ2-1, with a possible D match to TRBD2 (6 bases). CDR1 and CDR2 from the germline V gene are SGHAT and FQNNGV. Trimming left V 3 bases short and J 10 bases short, with 22 bases between. This CDR3 region has 16 residues. CDR3 bases: TGTGCCAGCAGCTTGAGCTTGGGACTCGGGGTAGGGGAGCAGTTCTTC. Residues: CASSLSLGLGVGEQFF.

The genes are TRBV7-3 and TRBJ1-5; D call uncertain. Germline CDR1 SGHTA, CDR2 FQGTGA. V was trimmed by 4 bases and J by 7 bases, leaving 11 bases between them. There are 13 residues in the CDR3. CDR3 in DNA: TGTGCCAGCAGCTCTCGGCCGGGCCAGCCCCAGCATTTT. This codes for CASSSRPGQPQHF.

The V call is TRBV6-6, the J call TRBJ2-5; D is unresolved. CDR1 MNHNY and CDR2 SVGAGI come from the germline V gene (reference sequence). This CDR3 has 12 amino acids. Trimming removed 8 bases from V and 2 bases from J, with 9 bases in between. The CDR3 region has the DNA TGTGCCAGCGGCGTACAACAAGAGACCCAGTACTTC. Its translation is CASGVQQETQYF.

The chain combines TRBV25-1 with TRBJ1-6; D uncertain. Deletions cut 3 bases from V and 6 bases from J, with 12 bases between. The CDR3 has 15 residues. The germline gives CDR1 MGHDK, CDR2 SYGVNS. The CDR3, as DNA: TGTGCCAGCAGTGAGACTTCAATTTTTAATTCACCCCTCCACTTT. This translates into CASSETSIFNSPLHF. Together with reference TRBV25-1 and TRBJ1-6, the CDR3 gives the full variable domain: EADIYQTPRYLVIGTGKKITLECSQTMGHDKMYWYQQDPGMELHLIHYSYGVNSTEKGDLSSESTVSRIRTEHFPLTLESARPSHTSQYLCASSETSIFNSPLHFGNGTRLTVT.

J is TRBJ2-3 and V is TRBV4-1, with D possibly being TRBD1 (6 bases). Germline V gene data show CDR1 as MGHRA and CDR2 as YSYEKL. The CDR3 is 17 residues long. Trimming took 2 bases from V and 1 from J, leaving 16 bases between them. The CDR3 spells CASSQRGEGVRTDTQYF. CDR3 sequence (DNA): TGCGCCAGCAGCCAACGCGGTGAGGGGGTCCGCACAGATACGCAGTATTTT.

V gene TRBV2 combines with J gene TRBJ2-3; D not resolved. Germline V gene data show CDR1 as SNHLY and CDR2 as FYNNEI. V lost 7 bases and J 2 bases, leaving 4 bases between the germline ends. The CDR3 loop spans 11 amino acids. The CDR3 DNA follows: TGTGCCAGCACCTCCACAGATACGCAGTATTTT. This gives the protein CASTSTDTQYF.

V is TRBV21-1 and J is TRBJ2-4; the D call TRBD1 from the table was never checked on the DNA. TRBV21-1 is a known pseudogene. This CDR3 has 15 amino acids. The CDR3 sequence is CARRSGAPTKNIQYF. As DNA, the CDR3 is TGTGCCAGAAGATCAGGGGCCCCGACTAAAAACATTCAGTACTTC.

The V gene is TRBV28, the J gene TRBJ1-1; D is uncertain. The ends were cut back, 7 bases at V and 0 bases at J, with 6 bases in the middle. This CDR3 region has 12 residues. CDR1 MDHEN and CDR2 SYDVKM come from the germline V gene. CDR3 nucleotides: TGTGCCAGCACCGATGTGAACACTGAAGCTTTCTTT. This encodes CASTDVNTEAFF.